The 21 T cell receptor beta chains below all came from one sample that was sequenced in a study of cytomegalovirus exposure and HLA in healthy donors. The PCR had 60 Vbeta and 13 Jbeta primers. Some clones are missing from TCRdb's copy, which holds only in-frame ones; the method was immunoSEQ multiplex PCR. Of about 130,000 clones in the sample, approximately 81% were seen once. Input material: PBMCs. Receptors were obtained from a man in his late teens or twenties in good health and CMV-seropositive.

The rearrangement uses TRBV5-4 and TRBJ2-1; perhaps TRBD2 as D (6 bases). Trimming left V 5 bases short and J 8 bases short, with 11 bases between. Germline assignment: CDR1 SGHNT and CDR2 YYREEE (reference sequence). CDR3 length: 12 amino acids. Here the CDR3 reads CASSRASDEQFF. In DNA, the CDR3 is TGTGCCAGCAGTAGAGCTAGCGATGAGCAGTTCTTC.

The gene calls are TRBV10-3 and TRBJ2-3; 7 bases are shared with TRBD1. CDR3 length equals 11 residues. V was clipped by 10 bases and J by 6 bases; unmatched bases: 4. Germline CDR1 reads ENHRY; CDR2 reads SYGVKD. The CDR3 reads CASTGVDTQYF. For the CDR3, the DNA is TGTGCCAGTACAGGGGTCGATACGCAGTATTTT.

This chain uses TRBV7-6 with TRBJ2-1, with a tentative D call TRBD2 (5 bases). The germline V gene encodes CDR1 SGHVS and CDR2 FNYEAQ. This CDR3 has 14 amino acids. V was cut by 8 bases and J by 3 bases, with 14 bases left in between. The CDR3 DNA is TGTGCCAGCGGAGGCCAGCGACGCTACAATGAGCAGTTCTTC. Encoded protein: CASGGQRRYNEQFF.

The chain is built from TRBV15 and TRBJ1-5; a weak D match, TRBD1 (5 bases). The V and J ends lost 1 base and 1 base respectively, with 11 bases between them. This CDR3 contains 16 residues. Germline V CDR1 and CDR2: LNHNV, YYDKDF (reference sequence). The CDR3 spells CATSRVGGVSNQPQHF. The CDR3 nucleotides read TGTGCCACCAGCAGAGTCGGGGGGGTAAGCAATCAGCCCCAGCATTTT.

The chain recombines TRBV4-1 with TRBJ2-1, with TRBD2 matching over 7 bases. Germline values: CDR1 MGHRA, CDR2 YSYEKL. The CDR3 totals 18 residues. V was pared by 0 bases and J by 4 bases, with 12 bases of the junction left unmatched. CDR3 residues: CASSQDLAASGPYNEQFF. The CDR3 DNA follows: TGCGCCAGCAGCCAAGATCTGGCGGCTAGCGGACCGTACAATGAGCAGTTCTTC.

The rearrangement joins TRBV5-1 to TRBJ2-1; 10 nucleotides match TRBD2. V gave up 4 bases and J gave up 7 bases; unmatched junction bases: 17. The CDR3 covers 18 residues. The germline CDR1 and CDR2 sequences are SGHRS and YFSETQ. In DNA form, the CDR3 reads TGCGCCAGCAGCGTCCAAACTCCTTCTAGCGGGAGTGTAAATGAGCAGTTCTTC. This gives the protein CASSVQTPSSGSVNEQFF.

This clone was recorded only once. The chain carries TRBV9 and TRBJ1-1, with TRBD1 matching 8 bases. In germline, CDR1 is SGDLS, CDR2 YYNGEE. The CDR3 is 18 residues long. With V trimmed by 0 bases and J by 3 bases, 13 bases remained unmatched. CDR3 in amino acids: CASSVGRQGAWVDTEAFF. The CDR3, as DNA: TGTGCCAGCAGCGTAGGAAGGCAGGGGGCTTGGGTCGACACTGAAGCTTTCTTT.

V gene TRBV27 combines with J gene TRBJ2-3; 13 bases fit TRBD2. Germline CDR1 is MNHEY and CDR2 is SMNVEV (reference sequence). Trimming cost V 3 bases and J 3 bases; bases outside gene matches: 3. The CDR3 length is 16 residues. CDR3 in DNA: TGTGCCAGCAGTTTGGGACTAGCGGGGAGAACAGATACGCAGTATTTT. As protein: CASSLGLAGRTDTQYF.

The CDR3 nucleotides read TGCGCCAGCAGTGGGGGCCCTGTATACGAGCAGTACTTC. Residues: CASSGGPVYEQYF. The V and J genes are TRBV10-1 and TRBJ2-7; D perhaps matches TRBD1 (5 bases). V lost 4 bases and J lost 4, with 11 bases in between. The CDR3 is 13 residues long. CDR1 and CDR2 (germline): WNHNN, SYGVQD (reference sequence).

The CDR3 DNA reads TGTGCCAGTAGCATTACCCGGACAGTCGCTAAAAACATTCAGTACTTC. This encodes CASSITRTVAKNIQYF. The rearrangement uses TRBV19 and TRBJ2-4, with a weak D call TRBD1 (6 bases). The CDR3 extends over 16 amino acids. Trimming removed 6 bases from V and 4 bases from J, with 19 bases in between. Germline CDR1 is LNHDA and CDR2 is SQIVND (reference sequence).

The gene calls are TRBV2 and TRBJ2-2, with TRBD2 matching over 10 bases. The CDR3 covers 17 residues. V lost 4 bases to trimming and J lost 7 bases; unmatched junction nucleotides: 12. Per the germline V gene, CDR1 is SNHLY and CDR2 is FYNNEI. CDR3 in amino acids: CASSVSSGRALGGELFF. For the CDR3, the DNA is TGTGCCAGCAGTGTCTCAAGCGGGAGGGCCTTGGGCGGGGAGCTGTTTTTT.

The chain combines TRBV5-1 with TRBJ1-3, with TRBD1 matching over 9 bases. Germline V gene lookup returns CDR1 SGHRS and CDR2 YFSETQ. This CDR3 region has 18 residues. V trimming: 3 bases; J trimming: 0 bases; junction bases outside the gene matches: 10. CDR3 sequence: CASSSGPGTGISGNTIYF. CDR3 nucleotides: TGCGCCAGCAGCTCAGGTCCCGGGACAGGGATCTCTGGAAACACCATATATTTT.

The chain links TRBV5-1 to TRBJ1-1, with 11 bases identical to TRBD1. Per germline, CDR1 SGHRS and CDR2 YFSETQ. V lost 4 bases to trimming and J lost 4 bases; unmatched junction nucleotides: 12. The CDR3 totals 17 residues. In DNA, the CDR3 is TGCGCCAGCAGCCCGGGACAGGGGGAGTGGGGCCGCACTGAAGCTTTCTTT. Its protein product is CASSPGQGEWGRTEAFF.

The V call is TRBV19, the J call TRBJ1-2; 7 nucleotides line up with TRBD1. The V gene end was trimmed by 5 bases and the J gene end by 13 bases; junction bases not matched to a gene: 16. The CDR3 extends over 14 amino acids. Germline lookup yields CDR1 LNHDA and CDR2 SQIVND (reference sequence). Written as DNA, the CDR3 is TGTGCCAGTAGTGACAATGACAGGGTTACTGACTTCACCTTC. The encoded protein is CASSDNDRVTDFTF.

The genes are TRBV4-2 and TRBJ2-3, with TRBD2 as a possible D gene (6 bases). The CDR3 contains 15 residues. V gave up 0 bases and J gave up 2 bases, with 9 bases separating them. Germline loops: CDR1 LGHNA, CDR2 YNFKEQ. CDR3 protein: CASSQDGEVTDTQYF. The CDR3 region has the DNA TGTGCCAGCAGCCAAGATGGGGAGGTCACAGATACGCAGTATTTT.

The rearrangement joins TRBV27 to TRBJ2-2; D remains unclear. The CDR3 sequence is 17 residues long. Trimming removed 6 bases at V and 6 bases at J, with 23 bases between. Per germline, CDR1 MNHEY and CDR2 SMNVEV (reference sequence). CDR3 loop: CASRKLLSNRDPGELFF. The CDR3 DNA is TGTGCCAGCAGGAAACTCCTTAGTAATAGAGATCCCGGGGAGCTGTTTTTT.

The CDR3: CASSQALPGTGSDEQFF. For the CDR3, the DNA is TGTGCCAGCAGCCAAGCCCTCCCCGGGACAGGGAGCGATGAGCAGTTCTTC. The chain has TRBV14 and TRBJ2-1, with 9 bases lining up with TRBD1. Germline lookup yields CDR1 SGHDN and CDR2 FVKESK. Unmatched junction bases numbered 12, after V lost 1 base and J lost 8 bases. The CDR3 has 17 amino acids.

CDR3 in amino acids: CASSLDPEATDTQYF. CDR3 nucleotide sequence: TGCGCCAGCAGCTTGGATCCGGAGGCCACAGATACGCAGTATTTT. J is TRBJ2-3 and V is TRBV5-1; the D gene is possibly TRBD2 (5 bases). Germline V gene sequence: CDR1 SGHRS, CDR2 YFSETQ. This CDR3 has 15 amino acids. Trimming shortened V by 0 bases and J by 2 bases, and 10 bases separated the two germline ends.

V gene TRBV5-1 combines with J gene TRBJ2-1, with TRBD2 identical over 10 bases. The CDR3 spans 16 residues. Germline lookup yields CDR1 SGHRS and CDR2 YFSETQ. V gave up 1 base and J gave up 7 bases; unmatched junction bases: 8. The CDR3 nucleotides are TGCGCCAGCAGCTTGAGGGTCCTAGCGGGAGATAATGAGCAGTTCTTC. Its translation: CASSLRVLAGDNEQFF.

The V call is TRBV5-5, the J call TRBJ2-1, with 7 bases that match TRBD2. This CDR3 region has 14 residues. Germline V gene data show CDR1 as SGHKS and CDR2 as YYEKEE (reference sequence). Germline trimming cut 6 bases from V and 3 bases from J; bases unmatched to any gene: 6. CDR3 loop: CASNRGGGYNEQFF. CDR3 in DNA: TGTGCCAGCAACCGCGGCGGGGGCTACAATGAGCAGTTCTTC.

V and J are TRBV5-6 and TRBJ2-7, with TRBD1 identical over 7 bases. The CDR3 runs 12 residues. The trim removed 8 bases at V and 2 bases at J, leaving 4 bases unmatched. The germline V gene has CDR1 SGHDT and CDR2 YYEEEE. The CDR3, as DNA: TGTGCCAGTCAGGGACAGACCTACGAGCAGTACTTC. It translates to CASQGQTYEQYF.